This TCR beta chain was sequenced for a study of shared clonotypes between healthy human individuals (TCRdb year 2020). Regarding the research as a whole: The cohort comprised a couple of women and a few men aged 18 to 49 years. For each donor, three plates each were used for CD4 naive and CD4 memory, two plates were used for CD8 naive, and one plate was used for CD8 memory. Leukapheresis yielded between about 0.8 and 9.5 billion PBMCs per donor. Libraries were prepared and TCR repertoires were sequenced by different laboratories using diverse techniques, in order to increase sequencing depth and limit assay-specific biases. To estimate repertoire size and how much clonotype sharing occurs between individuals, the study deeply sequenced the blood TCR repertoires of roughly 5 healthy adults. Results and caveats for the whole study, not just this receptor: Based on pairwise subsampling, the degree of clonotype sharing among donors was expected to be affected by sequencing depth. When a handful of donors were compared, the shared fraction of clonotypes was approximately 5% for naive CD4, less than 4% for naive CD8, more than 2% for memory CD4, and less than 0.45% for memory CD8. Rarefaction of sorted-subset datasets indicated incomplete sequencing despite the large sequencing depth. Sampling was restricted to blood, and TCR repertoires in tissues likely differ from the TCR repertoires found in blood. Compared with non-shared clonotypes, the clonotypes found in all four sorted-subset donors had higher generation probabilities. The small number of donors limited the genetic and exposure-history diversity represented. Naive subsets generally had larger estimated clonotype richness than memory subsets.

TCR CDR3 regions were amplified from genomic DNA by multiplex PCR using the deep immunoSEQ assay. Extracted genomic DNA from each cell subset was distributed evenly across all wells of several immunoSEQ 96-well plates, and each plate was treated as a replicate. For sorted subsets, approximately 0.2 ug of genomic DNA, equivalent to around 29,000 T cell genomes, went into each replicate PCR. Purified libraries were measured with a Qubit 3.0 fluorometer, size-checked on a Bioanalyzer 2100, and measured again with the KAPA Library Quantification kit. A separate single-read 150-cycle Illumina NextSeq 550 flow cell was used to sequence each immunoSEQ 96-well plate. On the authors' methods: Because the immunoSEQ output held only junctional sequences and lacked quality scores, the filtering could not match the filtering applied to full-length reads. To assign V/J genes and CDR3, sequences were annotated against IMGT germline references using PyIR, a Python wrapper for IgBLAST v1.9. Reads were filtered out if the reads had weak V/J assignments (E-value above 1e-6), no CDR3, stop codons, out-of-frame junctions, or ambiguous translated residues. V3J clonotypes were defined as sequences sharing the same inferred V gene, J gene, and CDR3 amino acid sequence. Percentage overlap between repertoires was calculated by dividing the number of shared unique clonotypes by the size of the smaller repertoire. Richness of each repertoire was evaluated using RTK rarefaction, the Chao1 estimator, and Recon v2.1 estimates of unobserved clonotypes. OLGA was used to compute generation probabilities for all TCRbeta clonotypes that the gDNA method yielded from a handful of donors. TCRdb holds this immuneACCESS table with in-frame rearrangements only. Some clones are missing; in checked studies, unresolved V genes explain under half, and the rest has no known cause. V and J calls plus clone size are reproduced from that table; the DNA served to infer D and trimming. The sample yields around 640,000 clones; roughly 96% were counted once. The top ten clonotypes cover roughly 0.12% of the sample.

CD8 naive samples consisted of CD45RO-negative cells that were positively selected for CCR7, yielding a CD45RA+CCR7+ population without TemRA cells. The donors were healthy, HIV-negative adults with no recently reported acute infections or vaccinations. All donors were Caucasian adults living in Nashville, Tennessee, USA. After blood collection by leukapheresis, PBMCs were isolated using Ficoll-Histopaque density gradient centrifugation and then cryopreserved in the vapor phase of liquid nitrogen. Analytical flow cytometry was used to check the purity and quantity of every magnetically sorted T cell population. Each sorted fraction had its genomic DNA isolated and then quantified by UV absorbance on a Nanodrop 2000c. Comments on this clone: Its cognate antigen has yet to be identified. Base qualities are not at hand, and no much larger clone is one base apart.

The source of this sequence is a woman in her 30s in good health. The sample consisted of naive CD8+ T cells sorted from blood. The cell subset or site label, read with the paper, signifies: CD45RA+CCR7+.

The nucleotides read TGCGCCAGCAGTAAGGGCCGGGGCACAGATACGCAGTATTTT. It translates as CASSKGRGTDTQYF. The chain joins TRBV10-1 to TRBJ2-3, with no confident D gene call. Trimming costs V 5 bases and J 1 base, and their ends lie 10 bases apart. The CDR3 sequence holds 14 residues, the cysteine and phenylalanine included. This entry keeps only the CDR3 DNA: 42 bases, framed from base 1. CDR1 and CDR2 (WNHNN, SYGVQD) derive from the germline V gene (reference sequence).